The clone carrying this TCR beta chain was seen ten or more times. The sample originates from a study of HIV-infected patients and healthy controls. In the study overall: Total CDR3 counts per chain did not differ significantly between patients and controls.

CDR1 and CDR2 (germline): DFQATT, SNEGSKA (reference sequence). This CDR3 is 14 amino acids long. J gave up 2 bases and V 6 bases, and 8 bases lay outside the gene matches. Alpha and beta constant-region primers primed reverse transcription of about 470 ng RNA. Each of the alpha and beta chains got its own library through chain-specific third strand synthesis with indices. Each CDR3 protein gets one entry after TCRdb re-called the 5' RACE reads with MiXCR. The sample holds some 14,000 distinct CDR3 sequences; more than 10% are singletons and the top ten take about 37%. Roughly three months, about 14 weeks, into antiretroviral therapy, follow-up blood was collected. The repertoire came from unfractionated whole blood and reflected all unsorted peripheral T cells.

This sequence joins TRBV20-1 and TRBJ2-5; 8 bases agree with TRBD1. This TCR derives from an adult with HIV infection. The donor label of this sample is uncertain. The material sequenced was blood, taken during antiretroviral therapy. This CDR3 reads CSAPKTGEQETQYF. In DNA, the CDR3 is TGCAGTGCCCCGAAGACAGGGGAACAAGAGACCCAGTACTTC.